This T cell receptor (beta chain) was profiled in a study of blood T cell repertoires in COVID-19. The wider study: T cells, B-cell-depleted T cells, or PBMCs supplied cDNA or gDNA.

As originally analysed: From reference gene primer amplification, estimates of nucleated cell counts were derived. Sequencing was performed with immunoSEQ multiplex PCR; in TCRdb, only in-frame clones are kept and a portion is missing. That table furnishes V, J and clone size, whereas the DNA furnished D and trimming. The sample carries some 220,000 clones, around 83% recorded once. V was cut by 3 bases and J by 4 bases, with 6 bases left in between. This CDR3 contains 12 residues. Germline values: CDR1 PRHDT, CDR2 FYEKMQ (reference sequence). Sequencing was done on a sample of peripheral blood. The origin of this receptor is a man over 45 with active or convalescent COVID-19. This chain connects TRBV13 to TRBJ1-2; D gene ambiguous. CDR3 protein: CASSFLAYGYTF. CDR3 DNA: TGTGCCAGCAGCTTTTTAGCCTATGGCTACACCTTC.